This passage covers 13 T cell receptor beta chains from one sample sequenced in a study of CXCR3-negative and CXCR3-positive naive CD8 T cells (dated by TCRdb to between 2019 and 2020). Data came from a NextSeq 550. The Human TCR Profiling Kit (MiLaboratory) was used to prepare UMI-labeled 5' RACE TRB cDNA libraries. TCRdb reprocessed the reads and lists each CDR3 protein sequence as a single entry, with no DNA. This sample's table carries around 50,000 distinct CDR3 sequences. Jointly, the top ten make up 23% of the sample. Sequencing input: memory CD8+ T cells from blood. According to the study, the label for this sample's cell subset or site signals: conventional CD8+ memory T cells (TMEM), sorted as controls. The receptors derive from a human donor in good health. Some clones in this sample may be carry-over from other donors' samples.

The chain couples TRBV28 to TRBJ2-2. CDR3 length: 12 amino acids. Per germline, CDR1 MDHEN and CDR2 SYDVKM. CDR3 in amino acids: CASSFYTGELFF.

The CDR3 sequence is CASSVGGSYYEQYF. The rearrangement links TRBV2 to TRBJ2-7; TCRdb gives TRBD1 as the D gene, but with no DNA this cannot be confirmed. The CDR3 consists of 14 residues. Germline CDR1 reads SNHLY; CDR2 reads FYNNEI. Based on the CDR3 plus reference TRBV2 and TRBJ2-7, the full variable domain is EPEVTQTPSHQVTQMGQEVILRCVPISNHLYFYWYRQILGQKVEFLVSFYNNEISEKSEIFDDQFSVERPDGSNFTLKIRSTKLEDSAMYFCASSVGGSYYEQYFGPGTRLTVT.

This chain links TRBV20-1 with TRBJ1-1; TCRdb indicates TRBD1, and absent DNA this call remains unverified. Germline CDR1 reads DFQATT; CDR2 reads SNEGSKA (reference sequence). The CDR3 runs 13 residues. This CDR3 is CSASPGGITEAFF.

The gene calls are TRBV7-9 and TRBJ1-3. Germline CDR1 SEHNR, CDR2 FQNEAQ (reference sequence). The CDR3 is 13 residues long. This CDR3 is CASSSNNADTIYF.

The chain joins TRBV27 to TRBJ1-1. The CDR3 runs to 12 residues. The germline CDR1 and CDR2 sequences are MNHEY and SMNVEV (reference sequence). This chain's CDR3 is CASEQRNTEAFF.

The chain employs TRBV29-1 and TRBJ1-2; the D gene TCRdb calls, TRBD1, cannot be checked with no DNA. The CDR3 covers 13 residues. The germline V gene encodes CDR1 SQVTM and CDR2 ANQGSEA. CDR3 sequence: CSAISGSGHGYTF.

V and J are TRBV9 and TRBJ2-5; with no DNA, the TCRdb D assignment of TRBD2 cannot be verified. Germline-derived CDR1 and CDR2 are SGDLS and YYNGEE. The CDR3 extends over 17 amino acids. CDR3 residues: CASSDGGGGRGQETQYF.

The rearrangement links TRBV14 to TRBJ2-4; TCRdb outputs TRBD1, but without DNA this stays unchecked. This CDR3 region has 18 residues. Germline CDR1 SGHDN, CDR2 FVKESK. The CDR3 protein is CASSPSTGGLTAKNIQYF.

J is TRBJ1-2 and V is TRBV29-1; TCRdb selects TRBD1, and the lack of DNA leaves this call unchecked. The CDR3 covers 17 residues. Germline V lookup: CDR1 SQVTM, CDR2 ANQGSEA. The CDR3 sequence: CSVDSTAGTGKGYGYTF.

The V and J genes are TRBV11-2 and TRBJ2-1; TCRdb designates TRBD2, a call that cannot be tested without DNA. This CDR3 comprises 13 residues. The germline gives CDR1 SGHAT, CDR2 FQNNGV. CDR3 protein: CASSRGTYNEQFF.

This chain joins TRBV6-2 or TRBV6-3 and TRBJ1-5; TCRdb's D gene call, TRBD1, goes unchecked for lack of DNA. Looked up from germline, CDR1 is MNHEY and CDR2 is SVGEGT. The CDR3 is made up of 12 amino acids. CDR3 in amino acids: CASSQGNQPQHF.

Considering frequency, this clonotype is medium-sized. The chain combines TRBV7-2 with TRBJ1-5. This CDR3 spans 16 amino acids. Germline CDR1 reads SGHTA; CDR2 reads FQGNSA. CDR3 sequence: CASSSLPPGANQPQHF.

J is TRBJ1-1 and V is TRBV4-3. The V gene's germline CDR1 is LGHNA and CDR2 YSLEER. This CDR3 has 15 residues. The CDR3 region is CASSQETVMNTEAFF.